This passage covers 15 T cell receptor beta chains from one sample sequenced in a study of PD-1 blockade in mismatch repair-deficient tumors. Data came from immunoSEQ multiplex PCR; TCRdb stores just in-frame clones and leaves some out. This repertoire shows approximately 50,000 clones, over 65% found once; its top ten account for about 3%. The material sequenced was peripheral blood, taken 4 weeks after starting pembrolizumab. These receptors came from an adult with mismatch repair-deficient cancer.

This clone showed up just once. The chain combines TRBV10-1 with TRBJ2-7, with D possibly matching TRBD1 (6 bases). Germline V CDR1 and CDR2: WNHNN, SYGVQD (reference sequence). The CDR3 has 13 residues. Deletions cut 6 bases from V and 3 bases from J, with 12 bases between. The CDR3 loop reads CASRRTDNYEQYF. As DNA, the CDR3 is TGCGCCAGCAGAAGGACAGACAACTACGAGCAGTACTTC.

This chain links TRBV19 with TRBJ1-4, with TRBD1 as a possible D gene (6 bases). The ends were cut back, 3 bases at V and 3 bases at J, with 17 bases in the middle. The CDR3 runs 17 residues. CDR1 is LNHDA, CDR2 SQIVND, per germline (reference sequence). CDR3 coding DNA: TGTGCCAGTAGTATTGGGGCAGGGGTCCCTTCTAATGAAAAACTGTTTTTT. Amino acid sequence: CASSIGAGVPSNEKLFF.

The gene calls are TRBV4-2 and TRBJ2-1; either TRBD1 or TRBD2 may fit D (5 bases each). The germline CDR1 and CDR2 sequences are LGHNA and YNFKEQ. Trimming removed 0 bases from V and 4 bases from J, with 13 bases in between. The CDR3 has 16 amino acids. CDR3 loop: CASSQDLGGGYNEQFF. As DNA, the CDR3 is TGTGCCAGCAGCCAAGATCTTGGGGGTGGTTACAATGAGCAGTTCTTC.

The rearrangement joins TRBV11-3 to TRBJ2-3, with 7 bases lining up with TRBD1. J was trimmed by 2 bases and V by 4 bases; bases with no gene match: 6. Germline CDR1 reads SGHNT; CDR2 reads YENEEA. This CDR3 region has 15 residues. The CDR3 protein is CASSSDREYTDTQYF. The CDR3 bases are TGTGCCAGCAGCTCAGACAGGGAGTACACAGATACGCAGTATTTT.

The chain joins TRBV5-6 to TRBJ2-1; D is possibly TRBD1 (6 bases). The CDR3 sequence is 15 residues long. V was pared by 0 bases and J by 6 bases, with 13 bases between. Germline V gene sequence: CDR1 SGHDT, CDR2 YYEEEE. The CDR3 DNA reads TGTGCCAGCAGCTTGGCCGGGACAAGGGTCAATGAGCAGTTCTTC. It encodes CASSLAGTRVNEQFF. Full variable domain (rest looked up from reference TRBV5-6 and TRBJ2-1): DAGVTQSPTHLIKTRGQQVTLRCSPKSGHDTVSWYQQALGQGPQFIFQYYEEEERQRGNFPDRFSGHQFPNYSSELNVNALLLGDSALYLCASSLAGTRVNEQFFGPGTRLTVL.

This rearrangement joins TRBV5-6 to TRBJ2-7; TRBD2 matches 16 bases. V was clipped by 3 bases and J by 0 bases; unmatched bases: 3. The length of the CDR3 is 17 residues. The germline CDR1 and CDR2 sequences are SGHDT and YYEEEE. The CDR3 region has the DNA TGTGCCAGCAGCTGGGGACTAGCGGGAGGGAGCTCCTACGAGCAGTACTTC. Translation gives CASSWGLAGGSSYEQYF.

The table lists this clone with a count of one. Compared with germline, one end of the junction differs, possibly owing to a read error. The chain has TRBV10-3 and TRBJ2-3, with D possibly being TRBD2 (6 bases). CDR3 size: 16 residues. Looked up from germline, CDR1 is ENHRY and CDR2 is SYGVKD. This CDR3 is CATSGSGGASTDTQYF. CDR3 nucleotide sequence: TGTGCCACCAGTGGCAGTGGCGGGGCAAGCACAGATACGCAGTATTTT.

The chain employs TRBV29-1 and TRBJ2-5; no clear D. CDR3 length: 11 amino acids. Germline V lookup: CDR1 SQVTM, CDR2 ANQGSEA. V was cut by 4 bases and J by 5 bases, with 8 bases left in between. The CDR3, as DNA: TGCAGCGTTGGCCTAGATGAGACCCAGTACTTC. It specifies CSVGLDETQYF.

The chain recombines TRBV7-8 with TRBJ2-2; D unresolved. Germline values: CDR1 SGHVS, CDR2 FQNEAQ. V lost 0 bases and J 5 bases, leaving 7 bases between the germline ends. CDR3 length: 14 residues. CDR3: CASSLAPDTGELFF. The DNA of the CDR3 is TGTGCCAGCAGCTTAGCCCCAGATACCGGGGAGCTGTTTTTT. Based on the CDR3 plus reference TRBV7-8 and TRBJ2-2, the full variable domain is GAGVSQSPRYKVAKRGQDVALRCDPISGHVSLFWYQQALGQGPEFLTYFQNEAQLDKSGLPSDRFFAERPEGSVSTLKIQRTQQEDSAVYLCASSLAPDTGELFFGEGSRLTVL.

The chain employs TRBV5-1 and TRBJ1-4; 9 bases line up with TRBD1. V was pared by 5 bases and J by 1 base, with 6 bases of the junction left unmatched. This CDR3 contains 16 residues. The germline CDR1 and CDR2 sequences are SGHRS and YFSETQ. The CDR3 region is CASSFTGGQTNEKLFF. The CDR3 DNA reads as TGCGCCAGCAGTTTCACAGGGGGCCAAACTAATGAAAAACTGTTTTTT.

The chain uses TRBV7-9 and TRBJ2-5, with TRBD2 matching over 10 bases. Germline V gives CDR1 SEHNR, CDR2 FQNEAQ (reference sequence). J gave up 4 bases and V 2 bases, and 4 bases lay outside the gene matches. The CDR3 totals 15 residues. CDR3 in DNA: TGTGCCAGCAGCTTAAAGTCTAGCGGGAGAGAGACCCAGTACTTC. Translating gives CASSLKSSGRETQYF.

The rearrangement joins TRBV19 to TRBJ2-6, with D perhaps matching TRBD2 (5 bases). With 7 bases removed from V and 2 bases from J, the gap between germline ends came to 9 bases. The CDR3 totals 14 residues. CDR1 and CDR2 from the germline V gene are LNHDA and SQIVND (reference sequence). In DNA form, the CDR3 reads TGTGCCAGTAATGAGGGAACTGGGGCCAACGTCCTGACTTTC. Amino acid sequence: CASNEGTGANVLTF. The full variable domain, its missing parts supplied by reference TRBV19 and TRBJ2-6, is DGGITQSPKYLFRKEGQNVTLSCEQNLNHDAMYWYRQDPGQGLRLIYYSQIVNDFQKGDIAEGYSVSREKKESFPLTVTSAQKNPTAFYLCASNEGTGANVLTFGAGSRLTVL.

V is TRBV19 and J is TRBJ2-7; 10 nucleotides line up with TRBD1. J lost 5 bases, V lost 1 base, and 2 bases had no gene match. This CDR3 region has 14 residues. The germline CDR1 and CDR2 sequences are LNHDA and SQIVND (reference sequence). The CDR3: CASSIVTGGHEQYF. DNA of the CDR3: TGTGCCAGTAGTATAGTGACAGGGGGCCACGAGCAGTACTTC. Filled out from reference TRBV19 and TRBJ2-7, the complete variable domain reads DGGITQSPKYLFRKEGQNVTLSCEQNLNHDAMYWYRQDPGQGLRLIYYSQIVNDFQKGDIAEGYSVSREKKESFPLTVTSAQKNPTAFYLCASSIVTGGHEQYFGPGTRLTVT.

The genes are TRBV5-1 and TRBJ2-1; TRBD2 aligns across 13 bases. Germline V CDR1 and CDR2: SGHRS, YFSETQ. The CDR3 loop spans 17 amino acids. V lost 0 bases, J lost 4 bases, and 4 bases stayed unmatched. The CDR3 sequence: CASSLVTSGRTYNEQFF. The CDR3 nucleotides read TGCGCCAGCAGCTTGGTGACTAGCGGGAGGACATACAATGAGCAGTTCTTC.

The V call is TRBV30, the J call TRBJ2-2; D may be TRBD1 or TRBD2 (5 bases each). From germline, CDR1 is GTSNPN and CDR2 SVGIG (reference sequence). Trimming removed 3 bases from V and 0 bases from J, with 11 bases in between. The CDR3 contains 15 residues. CDR3 sequence (DNA): TGTGCCTGGAGAACGGGACCAACGAACACCGGGGAGCTGTTTTTT. Translated, it gives CAWRTGPTNTGELFF.